Listed here is a single T cell receptor (beta chain). Its antigen is unidentified. There are 11 residues in the CDR3. CDR1 ENHRY and CDR2 SYGVKD come from the germline V gene. V was clipped by 3 bases and J by 8 bases, with 5 bases between them. Sorted populations all had greater than 95% purity. This sample is part of a study of beta chain features in type 1 diabetes. Study-wide results and caveats: Shorter TCRB CDR3s, moderately but significantly so, marked every one of the four CD4+ subsets in Type 1 diabetes patients. Naive, central memory and Treg TCRB repertoires appeared more alike in patients than in healthy donors. Researchers could not determine here whether HLA type influences TCRB rearrangement.

cDNA synthesis used the whole RNA isolate, giving expressed TCRB sequences. Here immunoSEQ multiplex PCR was the method, and the copy in TCRdb shows in-frame clones only, minus some. The data hold approximately 250,000 clones, with over 8.5% observed a single time. The gene calls are TRBV10-3 and TRBJ2-1; D gene uncertain. The sequence was obtained from a woman younger than 35 in good health. Sequenced input: naive CD4+ T cells from blood. CDR3 protein: CAISDGYEQFF. Here the CDR3 DNA reads TGTGCCATCAGTGATGGCTATGAGCAGTTCTTC.